The rows below give T cell receptor beta chains drawn from one sample of a study of blood T cells in healthy people across ages. TCRdb re-called the 5' RACE reads with MiXCR, one entry per CDR3 protein. The sample has about 1.6 million distinct CDR3 sequences; roughly 30% are singletons. Sequenced input: blood. Receptors originate from a woman aged 30 to 39 in good health. CDR3s include the opening cysteine and the closing phenylalanine or tryptophan. The D gene is left open where the match is weak. Some rows have no size entry. The others give once, few or many, or a class for an expanded clone.

V,J,size,D,DNA,CDR3
TRBV5-1,TRBJ2-3,many,NA,TGCGCCAGCACCGACACAGATACGCAGTATTTT,CASTDTDTQYF
TRBV12-3/TRBV12-4,TRBJ1-1,NA,NA,TGTGCCAGCAGGCCGGGACTAGATCCTGAAGCTTTCTTT,CASRPGLDPEAFF
TRBV5-1,TRBJ2-3,few,NA,TGCGCCAGCAGCCCAGAGGGTCTAGCGCAGTATTTT,CASSPEGLAQYF
TRBV7-2,TRBJ2-7,NA,NA,TGTGCCAGCAGCTTACGGACAGTGGCCTACAATGAGCAGTACTTC,CASSLRTVAYNEQYF
TRBV29-1,TRBJ2-7,NA,TRBD2,TGCAGCGTAGACGGGGGGGGTCCCCACGAGCAGTACTTC,CSVDGGGPHEQYF
TRBV20-1,TRBJ1-2,few,NA,TGCAGTGCTACCCGGGAAAATAACTATGGCTACACCTTC,CSATRENNYGYTF
TRBV3-1,TRBJ2-3,NA,TRBD2,TGTGCCAGCAGCCCTCTAGCGGGAATGCAGTATTTT,CASSPLAGMQYF
TRBV2,TRBJ2-7,NA,TRBD1,TGTGCCAGCAGGGTGGGGACAGGGGTCTACGAGCAGTACTTC,CASRVGTGVYEQYF
TRBV10-3,TRBJ2-3,many,NA,TGTGCCGCGGATACCGGGGAACGAACAGATACGCAGTATTTT,CAADTGERTDTQYF
TRBV28,TRBJ1-4,once,NA,TGTGCCTGTACGGCGGCCTATGGGGATGAAAAACTGTTTTTT,CACTAAYGDEKLFF
TRBV3-1,TRBJ1-2,NA,NA,TGTGCCAGCAGCCAAGATCTTTCCAGGGACGAATATGGCTACACCTTC,CASSQDLSRDEYGYTF
TRBV27,TRBJ1-4,NA,NA,TGTGCCAGCAGTTTATGGGCAGGGGAGGAAAAACTGTTTTTT,CASSLWAGEEKLFF
TRBV6-1,TRBJ1-5,NA,TRBD1,TGTGCCATCGGGACAGATTGTAGCAATCAGCCCCAGCATTTT,CAIGTDCSNQPQHF
TRBV12-3/TRBV12-4,TRBJ1-3,NA,NA,TGTGCCAGCGGGGCTTACAGCTCTGGAAACACCATATATTTT,CASGAYSSGNTIYF
TRBV5-1,TRBJ2-5,NA,NA,TGCGCCAGCAGCTTGGAGGGGGATCGAGAGACCCAGTACTTC,CASSLEGDRETQYF
TRBV9,TRBJ2-5,NA,TRBD1,TGTGCCAGCAGCGTCGGAACAGGGGGCCATCGGGAGACCCAGTACTTC,CASSVGTGGHRETQYF
TRBV6-2/TRBV6-3,TRBJ2-7,NA,NA,TGTGCCAGCAGCCCCGGGACCGTTTTCCCCTACGAGCAGTACTTC,CASSPGTVFPYEQYF
TRBV6-2/TRBV6-3,TRBJ2-7,few,TRBD1,TGTGCCACCCAACCCGGGACAGTCTCCTACGAGCAGTACTTC,CATQPGTVSYEQYF
TRBV5-1,TRBJ2-1,NA,TRBD1,TGCGCCAGCAGCTTGACAACGGGACAGAGCTCCTACAATGAGCAGTTCTTC,CASSLTTGQSSYNEQFF
TRBV5-1,TRBJ2-1,NA,TRBD1,TGCGCCAGCAGCCTAAGACAGGGGGCGGGTGAGCAGTTCTTC,CASSLRQGAGEQFF
TRBV4-1,TRBJ2-5,NA,TRBD2,TGCGCCAGCAGCCGGGGTAGCGGGGGGGCCCTGGAGACCCAGTACTTC,CASSRGSGGALETQYF
TRBV15,TRBJ2-7,once,NA,TGTGCCACCAGCAGAGTGGCCACCTCCTACGAGCAGTACTTC,CATSRVATSYEQYF